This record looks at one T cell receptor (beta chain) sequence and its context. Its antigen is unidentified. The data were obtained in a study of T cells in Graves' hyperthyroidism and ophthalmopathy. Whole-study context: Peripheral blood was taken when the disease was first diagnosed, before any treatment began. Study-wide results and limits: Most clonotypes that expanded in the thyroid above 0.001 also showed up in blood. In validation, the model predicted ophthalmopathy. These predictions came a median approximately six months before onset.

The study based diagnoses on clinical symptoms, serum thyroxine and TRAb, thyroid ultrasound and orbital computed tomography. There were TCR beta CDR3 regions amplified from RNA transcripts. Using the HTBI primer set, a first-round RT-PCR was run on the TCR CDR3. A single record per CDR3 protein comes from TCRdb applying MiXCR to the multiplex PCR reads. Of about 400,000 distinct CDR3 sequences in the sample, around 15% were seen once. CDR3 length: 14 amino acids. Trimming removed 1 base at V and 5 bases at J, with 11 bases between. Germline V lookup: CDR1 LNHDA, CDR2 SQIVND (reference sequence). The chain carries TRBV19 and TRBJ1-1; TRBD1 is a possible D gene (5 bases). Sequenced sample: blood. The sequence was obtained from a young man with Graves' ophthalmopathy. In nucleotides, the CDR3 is TGTGCCAGTAGTATAGCCAGGGAAGTGACTGAAGCTTTCTTT. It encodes CASSIAREVTEAFF.